This TCR beta chain stems from a study of Graves' ophthalmopathy and Graves' hyperthyroidism (dated by TCRdb to between 2017 and 2018). Regarding the complete study: Peripheral blood was collected at initial diagnosis, before any treatment. The study used TCR beta repertoire signatures to distinguish Graves' ophthalmopathy from Graves' hyperthyroidism and to predict progression to ophthalmopathy. In total, 120 to 150 blood samples were TCR-sequenced: under 45 ophthalmopathy, 80 or so hyperthyroidism and roughly 17 hyperthyroidism-to-ophthalmopathy patients. To explore V-J signatures distinguishing ophthalmopathy from hyperthyroidism, a discovery set of under 110 patients (around 42 ophthalmopathy, over 55 stable hyperthyroidism) was enrolled. The independent validation cohort included under 20 hyperthyroidism patients plus 17 patients who later progressed from hyperthyroidism to ophthalmopathy. In about six hyperthyroidism patients, T-cell repertoires of thyroid tissue and blood were compared. Once sampling was done, hyperthyroidism patients were given methimazole at a starting dose of 30 mg daily, while ophthalmopathy patients were given high-dose intravenous methylprednisolone. The 95 to 100 discovery patients were randomly divided into training and test sets at a 7:3 ratio. Here is what the overall study found, with its caveats: Most of the expanded thyroid clonotypes with a frequency above 0.001 were also detected in blood, and it was suggested that the thyroid immune response may be reflected by blood repertoires. In cross-validation, the 13-signature model distinguished ophthalmopathy from stable hyperthyroidism with around 90% sensitivity and over 81% specificity, while in the test set the corresponding values were about 80% and 75%. No statistical method was used to set the sample size in advance, and the investigators knew which group each participant was assigned to. In validation, the model predicted ophthalmopathy progression with 70.59% sensitivity and less than 80% specificity; some 13 predicted patients were CT-confirmed with GO in a median of 6.5 months.

At the junction V is shortened by 7 bases and J by 6 bases, with 12 bases in between. Its CDR3 holds 12 amino acids, cysteine through phenylalanine. Only CDR3 DNA remains: 36 bases, in frame from the first base. As encoded in the germline V gene, CDR1 is MNHEY while CDR2 is SVGEGT. This clonotype was counted at least ten times. Its target antigen remains unknown. There are no base qualities to consult, and no much larger clone falls within one base. Hyperthyroidism was defined as stable when no progression to ophthalmopathy occurred within 18 months of follow-up. The hyperthyroidism patients were 18 to 65 years old and newly diagnosed, with a disease duration of less than 2 months. Patients were excluded if they had other autoimmune diseases, uncontrolled infections, pregnancy or lactation. Clinical symptoms, serum thyroxine, TRAb, thyroid ultrasound and orbital computed tomography formed the basis of the diagnosis. Using Ficoll-Paque density gradient centrifugation, PBMCs were isolated from 8.5 to 10 ml of fresh peripheral blood. Total RNA was extracted using Trizol reagent, and RNA quality was checked on an Agilent 2100 Bioanalyzer.

For repertoire sequencing, the TCR beta CDR3 regions were amplified from RNA transcripts. HTBI primers and the Qiagen OneStep RT-PCR kit were used in a first-round RT-PCR, which was followed by a second-round multiplex PCR, size selection and purification. Libraries were sequenced paired-end with 100 bp reads on an Illumina HiSeq2000. In the paper's pipeline: SOAPnuke was used for read processing, and reads with adapters, uncalled bases, a mean Phred below 15, or no exact constant-primer or identifier match were discarded. COPE v1.2.5 was used to merge the high-quality paired reads. Unique nucleotide sequences were defined as clonotypes and aligned to IMGT TRB V, D and J references using MiTCR v1.1. The analysis was limited to V-J combinations with a frequency above 0.0001, which together covered 99.2% of the repertoires. For each V-J combination, a TCR clonal expansion and chaos score was defined as F50 clonal expansion divided by the chaos observed in the TCRdist matrix. Features were reduced by Welch's t-statistics and random forest to around 14 V-J combinations, which fed a naive Bayes classifier. The Morisita-Horn index was used to measure how similar the thyroid and blood repertoires were. The raw public reads went through TCRdb reprocessing: fastp at Q25, MiXCR clone calling, in-frame beta chains kept. CDR3 protein duplicates are merged, each entry listing the most common genes and DNA. TCRdb, not the original authors, processed these V and J calls. Recorded for this sample are a few hundred thousand distinct CDR3 sequences; around 21% of them occurred a single time. 2.5% to 3% of the sample lies in the top ten.

The receptor's source is a woman under 30 with stable Graves' hyperthyroidism. Donor details come from another sample of the same person, matched by shared clones. Recombination joined TRBV6-2 or TRBV6-3 with TRBJ1-2; the D gene is perhaps TRBD1, on 6 matching bases. Material for sequencing was peripheral blood. For the CDR3, the sequence is CASTGTSDGYTF. The base sequence is TGTGCCAGCACGGGGACAAGTGATGGCTACACCTTC.